This entry lists 17 T cell receptor beta chains sequenced from one sample in a study of cytomegalovirus exposure and HLA in healthy donors. PCR amplification relied on 60 Vbeta primers (plus 13 Jbeta primers). Using immunoSEQ multiplex PCR, the repertoire was profiled, and TCRdb retains in-frame clones only, with some absent. The table records around 160,000 clones, around 68% of them present only once. The sequenced material came from PBMCs. These receptors were obtained from a man aged 45-60 years in good health and CMV-seronegative.

The chain has TRBV6-5 and TRBJ2-1; 11 bases are shared with TRBD1. The V gene end was trimmed by 6 bases and the J gene end by 6 bases; junction bases not matched to a gene: 7. CDR1 and CDR2 (germline): MNHEY, SVGAGI. CDR3 length equals 15 residues. The CDR3 loop is CASRKDRGQGNEQFF. The DNA for the CDR3 is TGTGCCAGCAGAAAGGACAGGGGGCAGGGCAATGAGCAGTTCTTC.

This clone showed up just once. This chain connects TRBV4-2 to TRBJ1-1, with D perhaps matching TRBD1 (6 bases). This CDR3 spans 16 amino acids. Germline V gene lookup returns CDR1 LGHNA and CDR2 YNFKEQ. V lost 0 bases and J 4 bases, leaving 15 bases between the germline ends. The CDR3 region has the DNA TGTGCCAGCAGCCAAGATAAGGGGGGAGGGGGCACTGAAGCTTTCTTT. It translates to CASSQDKGGGGTEAFF.

This chain uses TRBV18 with TRBJ1-1, with a weak D call TRBD1 (5 bases). The germline gives CDR1 KGHSH, CDR2 LQKENI. The CDR3 contains 13 residues. Trimming took off 3 bases at V and 4 bases at J, with 9 bases between the two ends. The CDR3 region is CASSPQGVTEAFF. For the CDR3, the DNA is TGTGCCAGCTCACCGCAAGGGGTCACTGAAGCTTTCTTT.

This chain joins TRBV21-1 and TRBJ1-5; the table calls TRBD1, which could not be checked here. TRBV21-1 constitutes a pseudogene. The CDR3 sequence is 15 residues long. The CDR3 nucleotides read TGTGCCAGCAGCGAAGGGGGCAGCATCAGTCAGCCCCAGCATTTT. This encodes CASSEGGSISQPQHF.

The chain links TRBV19 to TRBJ2-2; TRBD1 matches 9 bases. The CDR3 extends over 15 amino acids. V dropped 6 bases and J dropped 0; count of bases not matched to a gene: 2. CDR1 and CDR2 from the germline V gene are LNHDA and SQIVND (reference sequence). The CDR3, as DNA: TGTGCCAGTAGGAGGACAGGGGCGAACACCGGGGAGCTGTTTTTT. Its translation: CASRRTGANTGELFF.

This chain joins TRBV6-1 and TRBJ2-7; TRBD1 matches 8 bases. V was clipped by 4 bases and J by 2 bases; unmatched bases: 1. Germline CDR1 reads MNHNS; CDR2 reads SASEGT. The CDR3 has 13 residues. The CDR3 DNA sequence: TGTGCCAGCAGTGTGACAGGGGCCTACGAGCAGTACTTC. Protein: CASSVTGAYEQYF.

The chain uses TRBV7-2 and TRBJ1-5, with D perhaps matching TRBD1 (5 bases). The V end was cut by 5 bases, the J end by 1 base, with 6 bases between. CDR1 and CDR2 from the germline V gene are SGHTA and FQGNSA. CDR3 length: 13 amino acids. DNA for the CDR3: TGTGCCAGCAGCCCAGGGAGCAATCAGCCCCAGCATTTT. Translation gives CASSPGSNQPQHF.

This rearrangement joins TRBV11-2 to TRBJ2-2; TRBD2 might be the D (5 bases). V was trimmed by 6 bases and J by 4 bases, leaving 18 bases between them. CDR1 and CDR2 from the germline V gene are SGHAT and FQNNGV. The CDR3 spans 16 residues. CDR3 in DNA: TGTGCCAGCAGAACCGCCACGGGCGGAGGCACCGGGGAGCTGTTTTTT. This translates into CASRTATGGGTGELFF.

V gene TRBV28 combines with J gene TRBJ2-7, with D possibly being TRBD1 (5 bases). Germline V lookup: CDR1 MDHEN, CDR2 SYDVKM. This CDR3 has 15 residues. The germline V and J ends were trimmed by 4 bases and 2 bases, with 15 bases remaining between them. The DNA of the CDR3 is TGTGCCAGCAGTTCCACAGGAGCCCCTACCTACGAGCAGTACTTC. The encoded protein is CASSSTGAPTYEQYF.

The chain is built from TRBV5-1 and TRBJ2-2; tentatively, D is TRBD2 (6 bases). This CDR3 is 15 amino acids long. V lost 4 bases and J 4 bases, leaving 14 bases between the germline ends. CDR1 SGHRS and CDR2 YFSETQ come from the germline V gene. CDR3 loop: CASSRDLRGTGELFF. The CDR3 DNA sequence: TGCGCCAGCAGCCGGGACTTACGGGGCACCGGGGAGCTGTTTTTT.

The V call is TRBV9, the J call TRBJ1-5; 7 nucleotides agree with TRBD1. Trimming at V came to 4 bases and at J to 3 bases, leaving 4 bases not matched to a gene. CDR3 length equals 14 residues. CDR1 is SGDLS and CDR2 is YYNGEE in the germline V gene. CDR3 sequence (DNA): TGTGCCAGCAGCCGGGACAGCTCCAATCAGCCCCAGCATTTT. It codes for CASSRDSSNQPQHF.

This chain uses TRBV4-1 with TRBJ2-7; a weak D match, TRBD1 (5 bases). Deletions cut 1 base from V and 1 base from J, with 14 bases between. From germline, CDR1 is MGHRA and CDR2 YSYEKL. The CDR3 sequence is 16 residues long. For the CDR3, the DNA is TGCGCCAGCAGCCAAGGTGACAGCGTTTCATCCTACGAGCAGTACTTC. Translating it yields CASSQGDSVSSYEQYF.

The chain has TRBV28 and TRBJ2-7; D possibly corresponds to TRBD1 (6 bases). Germline CDR1 is MDHEN and CDR2 is SYDVKM. The CDR3 loop spans 14 amino acids. V was trimmed by 3 bases and J by 2 bases, leaving 11 bases between them. The CDR3 coding sequence is TGTGCCAGCAGTTTCGAGACAGGCACCTACGAGCAGTACTTC. It encodes CASSFETGTYEQYF.

The table lists this clone with a few counts. The chain is built from TRBV19 and TRBJ1-2; 10 bases align to TRBD1. The CDR3 is 13 amino acids. In germline, CDR1 is LNHDA, CDR2 SQIVND (reference sequence). The V and J ends lost 8 bases and 6 bases, in that order; junction bases with no gene match: 6. The CDR3 DNA follows: TGTGCCAGTTCTTGGGGGACAGGGGATGGCTACACCTTC. Its protein is CASSWGTGDGYTF.

In regard to this clone: The same CDR3 also results from other DNA sequences found in this sample. V usage is TRBV6-1 and J usage is TRBJ1-5; D ambiguous. This CDR3 comprises 14 residues. With 5 bases removed from V and 2 bases from J, the gap between germline ends came to 10 bases. Germline lookup yields CDR1 MNHNS and CDR2 SASEGT. The CDR3 sequence is CASSPRRGNQPQHF. The CDR3 nucleotides are TGTGCCAGCAGTCCTAGACGGGGCAATCAGCCCCAGCATTTT.

The chain uses TRBV15 and TRBJ1-5, with TRBD1 matching over 9 bases. V gave up 8 bases and J gave up 1 base; unmatched junction bases: 6. The CDR3 loop spans 15 amino acids. CDR1 is LNHNV, CDR2 YYDKDF, per germline (reference sequence). For the CDR3, the DNA is TGTGCCACCGAAAGGGACAGGGAGAGCAATCAGCCCCAGCATTTT. Protein sequence: CATERDRESNQPQHF.

V and J are TRBV5-6 and TRBJ1-6, with D perhaps TRBD1 (5 bases). The CDR3 runs to 14 residues. The V gene lost 0 bases and the J gene lost 10 bases, with 11 bases spanning the gap. The germline CDR1 and CDR2 sequences are SGHDT and YYEEEE. CDR3 sequence reads: CASSLAGVSSPLHF. In DNA form, the CDR3 reads TGTGCCAGCAGCTTGGCGGGGGTTAGCTCACCCCTCCACTTT.